This TCR beta chain was captured by sequencing in a study of blood T cell repertoires in COVID-19. On the study more broadly: Specimens from acute and convalescent COVID-19 originated in the United States, Italy and Spain.

Germline V CDR1 and CDR2: SGHRS, YFSETQ. The V gene end was trimmed by 4 bases and the J gene end by 0 bases; junction bases not matched to a gene: 4. The CDR3 has 15 residues. Profiled with immunoSEQ multiplex PCR; TCRdb holds only in-frame clones, not every one. The sample yields more than 40,000 clones, about 88% seen once. This clonotype was obtained from a man aged 45-65 years with active COVID-19. V and J are TRBV5-1 and TRBJ2-1; 7 bases fit TRBD1. Sequencing used peripheral blood. The CDR3 DNA is TGCGCCAGCAGCCTGGACAGGCCCTCCTACAATGAGCAGTTCTTC. It is translated as CASSLDRPSYNEQFF.